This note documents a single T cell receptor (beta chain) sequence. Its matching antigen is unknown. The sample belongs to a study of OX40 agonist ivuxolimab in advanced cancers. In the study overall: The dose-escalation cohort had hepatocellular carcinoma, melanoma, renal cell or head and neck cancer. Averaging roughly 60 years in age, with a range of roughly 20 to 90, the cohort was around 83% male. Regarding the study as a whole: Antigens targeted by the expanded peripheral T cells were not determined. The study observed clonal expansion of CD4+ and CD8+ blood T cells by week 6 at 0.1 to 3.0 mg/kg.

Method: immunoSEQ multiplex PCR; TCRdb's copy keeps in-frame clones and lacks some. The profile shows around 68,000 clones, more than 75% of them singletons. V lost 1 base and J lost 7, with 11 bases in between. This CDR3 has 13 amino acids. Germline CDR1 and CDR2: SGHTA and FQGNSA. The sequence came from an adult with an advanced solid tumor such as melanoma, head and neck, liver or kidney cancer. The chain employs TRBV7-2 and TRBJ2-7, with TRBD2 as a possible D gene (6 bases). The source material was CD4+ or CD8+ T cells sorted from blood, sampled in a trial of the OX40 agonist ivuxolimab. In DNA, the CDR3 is TGTGCCAGCAGCTTAGTCCCAGGGAGGGAGCAGTACTTC. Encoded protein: CASSLVPGREQYF.